Described below is a single T cell receptor beta chain sequence and its context. Its antigen is currently unknown. CDR3 size: 11 residues. Germline V CDR1 and CDR2: GTSNPN, SVGIG (reference sequence). Trimming cost V 3 bases and J 8 bases, with 7 bases left between them. This sample stems from a study of PD-1 blockade in classical Hodgkin lymphoma. Findings of the study overall: Prior to therapy, complete responders displayed diversity much like that of newly diagnosed patients. What drove the repertoire differences, possibly disease activity or prior therapy, has not been defined. As was reported, newly diagnosed patients showed lower baseline TCR diversity than healthy donors did.

Only in-frame clones appear in the TCRdb table, and some are missing; sequencing was by immunoSEQ multiplex PCR. Found here are 13,000 or so clones, more than 85% of them singletons; the top ten hold approximately 10%. Each patient's relapse followed autologous stem cell transplantation, and brentuximab vedotin exposure varied. The origin of this receptor is a human donor with classical Hodgkin lymphoma. The chain combines TRBV30 with TRBJ1-4; D ambiguous. The specimen comprised peripheral blood mononuclear cells (PBMCs), sampled at baseline. CDR3 in amino acids: CAWSQVEKLFF. The CDR3 nucleotides read TGTGCCTGGAGCCAGGTGGAAAAACTGTTTTTT.